The T cell receptor (beta chain) described here comes from a study of T cells after yellow fever vaccination. Study overall: SMART-Seq v4 Ultra Low Input prepared libraries from low-cell fractions. Findings and limits, study-wide: The secondary response peaked faster, at day 5 versus 15, but was weaker. In post-booster samples, most primary-vaccination clones reappeared (about 97% CD4, 88% CD8).

This clonotype appeared a few times. Its antigen is undetermined. The TCR cDNA carried a universal primer site and UMIs from 5'RACE template switching. TCRdb re-called the 5' RACE reads through MiXCR, storing one row per CDR3 protein. The data hold around 600,000 distinct CDR3 sequences, with around an eighth observed a single time. V was clipped by 7 bases and J by 2 bases; unmatched bases: 9. CDR1 is ENHRY and CDR2 is SYGVKD in the germline V gene. This CDR3 is built from 15 residues. Source: PBMCs, taken on the day of the yellow fever booster vaccination. The sequence came from a man younger than 40 who received the YFV17D yellow fever vaccine. The gene calls are TRBV10-3 and TRBJ2-7; 9 nucleotides align to TRBD1. The CDR3 DNA reads as TGTGCCATCAACCTCGGGACAGGGAAACCCTACGAGCAGTACTTC. As protein: CAINLGTGKPYEQYF.